These 16 T cell receptor beta chains share one sample of origin, sequenced in a study of OX40 agonist ivuxolimab in advanced cancers. Profiling relied on immunoSEQ multiplex PCR, and the TCRdb table lists in-frame clones only, not all of them. This repertoire shows approximately 58,000 clones, roughly 85% found once; its top ten account for 4% to 6%. The material sequenced was CD4+ or CD8+ T cells sorted from blood, taken in a trial of the OX40 agonist ivuxolimab. These TCRs come from an adult with an advanced solid tumor such as melanoma, head and neck, liver or kidney cancer.

This clone came up once. This chain joins TRBV6-5 and TRBJ1-3; no reliable D call. The germline CDR1 and CDR2 sequences are MNHEY and SVGAGI. This CDR3 region has 14 residues. Trimming left V 6 bases short and J 6 bases short, with 15 bases between. CDR3 residues: CASSLTGEENTIYF. The CDR3, as DNA: TGTGCCAGCAGCTTGACGGGAGAGGAAAACACCATATATTTT.

The gene calls are TRBV5-6 and TRBJ2-1; D tentatively fits TRBD1 or TRBD2 (5 bases each). Germline CDR1 reads SGHDT; CDR2 reads YYEEEE. The CDR3 runs to 16 residues. The germline V and J ends were trimmed by 3 bases and 6 bases, with 19 bases remaining between them. In nucleotides, the CDR3 is TGTGCCAGCAGCTCGCTAGGGGACGGTGAGGGCAATGAGCAGTTCTTC. Its protein is CASSSLGDGEGNEQFF.

The chain has TRBV21-1 and TRBJ2-5; TRBD2, the table's D call, lacks a check against the DNA. The J call is doubtful: the DNA matches TRBJ2-7 better. TRBV21-1 is an annotated pseudogene. This CDR3 has 13 residues. The CDR3 reads CASSFDYSYEQYF. Here the CDR3 DNA reads TGTGCCAGCAGCTTCGACTACTCCTACGAGCAGTACTTC.

The chain's CDR3 is CASSVGTSNYGYTF. DNA of the CDR3: TGTGCCAGCAGCGTCGGGACATCTAACTATGGCTACACCTTC. The chain uses TRBV5-4 and TRBJ1-2; the D gene is possibly TRBD1 (6 bases). In germline, CDR1 is SGHNT, CDR2 YYREEE (reference sequence). The CDR3 is 14 residues long. V gave up 4 bases and J gave up 0 bases, with 10 bases separating them. Full variable domain (rest looked up from reference TRBV5-4 and TRBJ1-2): ETGVTQSPTHLIKTRGQQVTLRCSSQSGHNTVSWYQQALGQGPQFIFQYYREEENGRGNFPPRFSGLQFPNYSSELNVNALELDDSALYLCASSVGTSNYGYTFGSGTRLTVV.

This chain joins TRBV2 and TRBJ2-3; D may be TRBD1 (5 bases). The V end was cut by 1 base, the J end by 0 bases, with 8 bases between. Per germline, CDR1 SNHLY and CDR2 FYNNEI. This CDR3 is built from 15 residues. The CDR3 sequence: CASSEGGVSTDTQYF. The CDR3 DNA reads TGTGCCAGCAGTGAAGGGGGCGTAAGCACAGATACGCAGTATTTT.

The chain recombines TRBV28 with TRBJ1-2, with 11 bases identical to TRBD1. This CDR3 is 16 amino acids long. Germline CDR1 and CDR2: MDHEN and SYDVKM. The junction had 10 bases not matched to a gene; V was cut back by 2 bases and J by 8 bases. The chain's CDR3 is CASSLGDRGVVKGYTF. The CDR3 nucleotides read TGTGCCAGCAGTTTAGGGGACAGGGGGGTCGTGAAGGGCTACACCTTC.

V is TRBV9 and J is TRBJ2-1; 11 bases agree with TRBD2. The CDR3 has 16 amino acids. V lost 4 bases to trimming and J lost 9 bases; unmatched junction nucleotides: 12. CDR1 SGDLS and CDR2 YYNGEE come from the germline V gene. In DNA, the CDR3 is TGTGCCAGCAGCCTACGCACTAGCGGGAGTGAAAGTGAGCAGTTCTTC. Protein: CASSLRTSGSESEQFF.

The CDR3 DNA is TGTGCCAGCAGCCAGACTAGCCTTGCCAAAAACATTCAGTACTTC. The encoded protein is CASSQTSLAKNIQYF. The gene calls are TRBV28 and TRBJ2-4; 7 bases align to TRBD2. The germline CDR1 and CDR2 sequences are MDHEN and SYDVKM. The CDR3 is 15 residues long. J lost 1 base, V lost 6 bases, and 6 bases had no gene match.

The chain joins TRBV2 to TRBJ1-4; 7 bases fit TRBD1. This CDR3 has 13 residues. Germline values: CDR1 SNHLY, CDR2 FYNNEI. The V and J ends lost 6 bases and 5 bases, in that order; junction bases with no gene match: 3. As DNA, the CDR3 is TGTGCCAGCAGGGGGGACAGAAATGAAAAACTGTTTTTT. Protein product: CASRGDRNEKLFF.

The V call is TRBV7-9, the J call TRBJ2-1; D ambiguous. The CDR3 totals 13 residues. Germline CDR1 is SEHNR and CDR2 is FQNEAQ (reference sequence). Trimming shortened V by 5 bases and J by 8 bases, and 13 bases separated the two germline ends. The CDR3 DNA follows: TGTGCCAGCAGCCCCCAGGAGAGTGATGAGCAGTTCTTC. Translated, it gives CASSPQESDEQFF.

This chain joins TRBV19 and TRBJ1-1; 8 nucleotides agree with TRBD1. The CDR3 runs 15 residues. Germline V gene sequence: CDR1 LNHDA, CDR2 SQIVND (reference sequence). V lost 6 bases to trimming and J lost 1 base; unmatched junction nucleotides: 7. CDR3 DNA: TGTGCCAGTAGATGGGGGACAGGCACGAACACTGAAGCTTTCTTT. Protein product: CASRWGTGTNTEAFF. The full variable domain, in which reference TRBV19 and TRBJ1-1 provide the parts outside the CDR3, is DGGITQSPKYLFRKEGQNVTLSCEQNLNHDAMYWYRQDPGQGLRLIYYSQIVNDFQKGDIAEGYSVSREKKESFPLTVTSAQKNPTAFYLCASRWGTGTNTEAFFGQGTRLTVV.

V gene TRBV7-6 combines with J gene TRBJ2-7; 7 bases match TRBD2. With 7 bases clipped from V and 1 base from J, the junction kept 4 bases outside the gene matches. This CDR3 is 13 amino acids long. The germline V gene encodes CDR1 SGHVS and CDR2 FNYEAQ. CDR3 loop: CASTMGGSYEQYF. The CDR3, as DNA: TGTGCCAGCACTATGGGGGGGTCCTACGAGCAGTACTTC.

The chain couples TRBV7-8 to TRBJ2-3, with TRBD2 identical over 13 bases. Germline V CDR1 and CDR2: SGHVS, FQNEAQ. J gave up 4 bases and V 5 bases, and 3 bases lay outside the gene matches. CDR3 size: 15 residues. The CDR3, as DNA: TGTGCCAGCAGCCTCGGACTAGCGGGGGCAGATACGCAGTATTTT. Translation gives CASSLGLAGADTQYF.

The chain is built from TRBV27 and TRBJ2-3; no firm D call. Trimming took 5 bases from V and 0 from J, leaving 15 bases between them. The length of the CDR3 is 16 residues. Germline V gene data show CDR1 as MNHEY and CDR2 as SMNVEV (reference sequence). The CDR3 bases are TGTGCCAGCAGTCCGTACGCGTTGGAAAGCACAGATACGCAGTATTTT. Protein: CASSPYALESTDTQYF.

This chain links TRBV28 with TRBJ2-7, with D perhaps TRBD2 (5 bases). V was cut by 3 bases and J by 4 bases, with 13 bases left in between. CDR3 length: 14 residues. Germline V gene sequence: CDR1 MDHEN, CDR2 SYDVKM. CDR3 in DNA: TGTGCCAGCAGTTTCCCCGGGGTTCGTTACGAGCAGTACTTC. Residues: CASSFPGVRYEQYF.

The gene calls are TRBV5-1 and TRBJ2-7; 7 bases map to TRBD1. Germline values: CDR1 SGHRS, CDR2 YFSETQ. Trimming at V came to 2 bases and at J to 2 bases, leaving 4 bases not matched to a gene. The CDR3 runs 14 residues. DNA of the CDR3: TGCGCCAGCAGCTTTTATACAGGGGCCTACGAGCAGTACTTC. It yields the protein CASSFYTGAYEQYF.